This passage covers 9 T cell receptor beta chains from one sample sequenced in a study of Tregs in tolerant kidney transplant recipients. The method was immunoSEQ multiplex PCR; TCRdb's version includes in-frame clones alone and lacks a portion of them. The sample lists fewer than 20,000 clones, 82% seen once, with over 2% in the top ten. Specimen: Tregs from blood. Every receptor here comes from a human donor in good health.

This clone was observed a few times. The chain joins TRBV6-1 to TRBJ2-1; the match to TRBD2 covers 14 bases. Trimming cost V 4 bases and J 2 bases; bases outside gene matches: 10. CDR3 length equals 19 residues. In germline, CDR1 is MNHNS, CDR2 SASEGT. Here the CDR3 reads CASSGQGLTSGRAYNEQFF. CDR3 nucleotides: TGTGCCAGCAGTGGACAGGGTTTGACTAGCGGGAGGGCCTACAATGAGCAGTTCTTC.

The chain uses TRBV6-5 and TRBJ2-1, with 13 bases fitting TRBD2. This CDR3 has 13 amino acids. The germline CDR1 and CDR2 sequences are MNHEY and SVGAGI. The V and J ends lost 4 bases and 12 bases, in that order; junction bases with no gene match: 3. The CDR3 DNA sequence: TGTGCCAGCAGTTTTGGACTAGCGGGAGCGCAGTTCTTC. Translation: CASSFGLAGAQFF.

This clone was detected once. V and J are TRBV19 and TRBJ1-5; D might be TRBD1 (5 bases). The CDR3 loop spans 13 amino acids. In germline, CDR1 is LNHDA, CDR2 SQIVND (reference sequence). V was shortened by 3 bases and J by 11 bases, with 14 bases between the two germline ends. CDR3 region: CASSIIGGRAQHF. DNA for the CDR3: TGTGCCAGTAGTATCATCGGGGGACGGGCCCAGCATTTT. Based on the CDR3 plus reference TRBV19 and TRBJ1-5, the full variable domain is DGGITQSPKYLFRKEGQNVTLSCEQNLNHDAMYWYRQDPGQGLRLIYYSQIVNDFQKGDIAEGYSVSREKKESFPLTVTSAQKNPTAFYLCASSIIGGRAQHFGDGTRLSIL.

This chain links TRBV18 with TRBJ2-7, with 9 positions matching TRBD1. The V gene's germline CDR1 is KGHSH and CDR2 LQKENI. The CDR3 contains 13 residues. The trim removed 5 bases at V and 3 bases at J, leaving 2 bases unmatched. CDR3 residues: CASSSGQGYEQYF. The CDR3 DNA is TGTGCCAGCTCATCGGGACAGGGCTACGAGCAGTACTTC.

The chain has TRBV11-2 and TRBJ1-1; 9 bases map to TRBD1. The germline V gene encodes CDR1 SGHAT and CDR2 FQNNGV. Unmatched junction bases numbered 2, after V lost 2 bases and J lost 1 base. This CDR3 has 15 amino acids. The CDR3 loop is CASSLLGQGNTEAFF. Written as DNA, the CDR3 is TGTGCCAGCAGCTTACTGGGACAGGGGAACACTGAAGCTTTCTTT.

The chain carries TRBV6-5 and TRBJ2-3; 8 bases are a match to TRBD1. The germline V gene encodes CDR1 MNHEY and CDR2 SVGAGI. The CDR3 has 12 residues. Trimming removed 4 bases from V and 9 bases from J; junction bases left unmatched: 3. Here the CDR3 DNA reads TGTGCCAGCAGTTGGACAGGGATGACGCAGTATTTT. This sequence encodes CASSWTGMTQYF.

The CDR3 spells CAIRGGLGTDTQYF. The CDR3 nucleotides are TGTGCCATCAGAGGGGGTCTGGGCACAGATACGCAGTATTTT. The chain employs TRBV10-3 and TRBJ2-3; TRBD1 might be the D (6 bases). Between the trimmed V and J ends, which lost 6 bases and 1 base, there was a span of 11 bases. There are 14 residues in the CDR3. Germline-derived CDR1 and CDR2 are ENHRY and SYGVKD.

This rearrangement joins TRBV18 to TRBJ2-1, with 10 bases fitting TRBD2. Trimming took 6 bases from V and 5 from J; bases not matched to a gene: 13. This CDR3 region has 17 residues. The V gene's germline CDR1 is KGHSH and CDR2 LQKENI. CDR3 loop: CASSPVAGGILHNEQFF. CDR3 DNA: TGTGCCAGCTCCCCAGTAGCGGGGGGAATCCTTCACAATGAGCAGTTCTTC.

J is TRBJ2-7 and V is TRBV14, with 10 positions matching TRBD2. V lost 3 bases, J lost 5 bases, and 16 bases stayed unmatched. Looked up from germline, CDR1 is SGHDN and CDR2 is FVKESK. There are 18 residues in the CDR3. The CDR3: CASSHPGGASGRVHEQYF. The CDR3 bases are TGTGCCAGCAGCCACCCCGGGGGAGCTAGCGGGAGAGTCCACGAGCAGTACTTC. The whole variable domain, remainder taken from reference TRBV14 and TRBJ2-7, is EAGVTQFPSHSVIEKGQTVTLRCDPISGHDNLYWYRRVMGKEIKFLLHFVKESKQDESGMPNNRFLAERTGGTYSTLKVQPAELEDSGVYFCASSHPGGASGRVHEQYFGPGTRLTVT.